This T cell receptor beta chain was obtained from a study of OX40 agonist ivuxolimab in advanced cancers. Samples of blood were obtained at baseline, on cycle 4 day 1, and on cycle 7 day 1. There are 15 residues in the CDR3. Per germline, CDR1 GTSNPN and CDR2 SVGIG (reference sequence). V lost 7 bases and J lost 2; bases outside the gene matches: 14. Findings and limits, study-wide: CD8+ T cells (on average) carried more expanded clones than CD4+ T cells. Expanded peripheral T-cell antigen specificity went undetermined. At doses 0.1 to 3.0 mg/kg, CD4+ and CD8+ clones expanded.

Data came from immunoSEQ multiplex PCR; TCRdb stores just in-frame clones and leaves some out. This table holds 62,000 or so clones, 91% found once. Details on this clone: Its antigen is not known.

This sequence was found in an adult with an advanced solid tumor such as melanoma, head and neck, liver or kidney cancer. V and J are TRBV30 and TRBJ2-7, with TRBD2 matching 7 bases. Sample: CD4+ or CD8+ T cells sorted from blood, taken in a trial of the OX40 agonist ivuxolimab. The CDR3 coding sequence is TGTGCCTCAGCGTTGGCACTAGCGACTCCCTACGAGCAGTACTTC. This encodes CASALALATPYEQYF.